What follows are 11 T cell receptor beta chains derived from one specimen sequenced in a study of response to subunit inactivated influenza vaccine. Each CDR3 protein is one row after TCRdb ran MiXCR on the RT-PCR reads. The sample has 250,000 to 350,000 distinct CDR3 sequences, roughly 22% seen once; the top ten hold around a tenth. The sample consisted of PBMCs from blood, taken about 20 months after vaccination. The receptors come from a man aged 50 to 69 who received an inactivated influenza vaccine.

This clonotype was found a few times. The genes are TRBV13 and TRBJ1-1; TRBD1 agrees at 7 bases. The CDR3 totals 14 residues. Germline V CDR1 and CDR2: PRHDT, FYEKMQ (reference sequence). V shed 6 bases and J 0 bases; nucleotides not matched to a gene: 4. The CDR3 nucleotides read TGTGCCAGCAGGGCGGGACAGTTGAACACTGAAGCTTTCTTT. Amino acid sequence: CASRAGQLNTEAFF.

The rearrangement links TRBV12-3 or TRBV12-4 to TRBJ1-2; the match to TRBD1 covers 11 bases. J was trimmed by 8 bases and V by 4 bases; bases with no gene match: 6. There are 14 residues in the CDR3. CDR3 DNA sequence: TGTGCCAGCAGTTCCTCGGACAGGGGGCAAGGCTACACCTTC. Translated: CASSSSDRGQGYTF.

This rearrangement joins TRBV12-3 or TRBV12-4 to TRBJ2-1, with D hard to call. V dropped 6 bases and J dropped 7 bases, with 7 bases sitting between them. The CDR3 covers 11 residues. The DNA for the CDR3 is TGTGCCAGCAGCTCAAAGAATGAGCAGTTCTTC. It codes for CASSSKNEQFF.

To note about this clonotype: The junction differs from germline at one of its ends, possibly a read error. The CDR3 spells CSARLSDTDTQCF. The CDR3 bases are TGCAGTGCTAGGCTATCGGACACAGATACGCAGTGTTTT. The V gene is TRBV20-1, the J gene TRBJ2-3; a weak D match, TRBD1 (5 bases). The CDR3 has 13 amino acids. Germline lookup yields CDR1 DFQATT and CDR2 SNEGSKA (reference sequence).

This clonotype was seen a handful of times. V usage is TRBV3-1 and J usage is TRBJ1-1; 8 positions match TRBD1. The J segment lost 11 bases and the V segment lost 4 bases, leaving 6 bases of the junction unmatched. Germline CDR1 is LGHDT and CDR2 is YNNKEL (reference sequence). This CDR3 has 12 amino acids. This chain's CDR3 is CASSRWTGWAFF. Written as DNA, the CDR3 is TGTGCCAGCAGCCGTTGGACAGGGTGGGCTTTCTTT.

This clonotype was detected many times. CDR3 DNA sequence: TGTGCCAGCCGTCCGGGACTATCAACCTTAAAACTACCGGGTGAGCAGTACTTC. Its protein product is CASRPGLSTLKLPGEQYF. This sequence joins TRBV6-2 or TRBV6-3 and TRBJ2-7, with 7 bases matching TRBD2. This CDR3 spans 18 amino acids. Per germline, CDR1 MNHEY and CDR2 SVGEGT. The V gene end was trimmed by 8 bases and the J gene end by 7 bases; junction bases not matched to a gene: 26.

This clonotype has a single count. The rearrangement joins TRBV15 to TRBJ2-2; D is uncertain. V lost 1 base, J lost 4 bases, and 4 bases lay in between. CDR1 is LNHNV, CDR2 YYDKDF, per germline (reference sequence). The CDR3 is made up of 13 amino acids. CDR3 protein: CATSRGGTGELFF. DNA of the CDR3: TGTGCCACCAGCAGAGGGGGCACCGGGGAGCTGTTTTTT.

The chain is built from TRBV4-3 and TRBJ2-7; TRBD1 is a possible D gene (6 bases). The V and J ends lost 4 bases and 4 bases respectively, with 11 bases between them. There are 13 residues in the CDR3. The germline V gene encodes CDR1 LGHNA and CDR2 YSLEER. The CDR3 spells CASSREQGYEQYF. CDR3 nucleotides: TGCGCCAGCAGCCGAGAACAGGGTTACGAGCAGTACTTC.

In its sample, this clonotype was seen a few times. This CDR3 reads CASSLREDPLFMNTEAFF. CDR3 DNA sequence: TGTGCCAGCAGTTTAAGGGAAGACCCGTTATTCATGAACACTGAAGCTTTCTTT. V gene TRBV27 combines with J gene TRBJ1-1, with D hard to call. This CDR3 contains 18 residues. Between the trimmed V and J ends, which lost 2 bases and 0 bases, there was a span of 19 bases. Per the germline V gene, CDR1 is MNHEY and CDR2 is SMNVEV (reference sequence).

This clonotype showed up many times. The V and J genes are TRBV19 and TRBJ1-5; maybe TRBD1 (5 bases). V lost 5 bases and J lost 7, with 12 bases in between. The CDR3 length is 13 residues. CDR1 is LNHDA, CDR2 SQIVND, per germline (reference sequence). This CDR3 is CASSPGPGQPQHF. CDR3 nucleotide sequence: TGTGCCAGTAGTCCTGGCCCAGGGCAGCCCCAGCATTTT.

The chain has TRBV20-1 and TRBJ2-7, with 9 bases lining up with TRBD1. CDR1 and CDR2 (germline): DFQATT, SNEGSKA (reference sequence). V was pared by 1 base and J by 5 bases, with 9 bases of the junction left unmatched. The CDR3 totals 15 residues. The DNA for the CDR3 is TGCAGTGCTAGAGGATCCCGGGACAGGGTACACGAGCAGTACTTC. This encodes CSARGSRDRVHEQYF.